The sequence of this T cell receptor beta chain was determined in a study of shared clonotypes between healthy human individuals (dated by TCRdb to 2018 to 2020). Broadly, across the study: The cohort included a few men and a couple of women between 18 and 49 years of age. Between about 0.85 and 9.5 billion PBMCs per donor were obtained by leukapheresis. For each donor, three plates each were used for CD4 naive and CD4 memory, two plates were used for CD8 naive, and one plate was used for CD8 memory. To increase sequencing depth and limit assay-specific biases, TCR repertoire library preparation and sequencing were carried out by different laboratories using diverse techniques. To estimate repertoire size and how much clonotypes are shared between individuals, the study performed deep sequencing of blood TCR repertoires from 4 to 6 healthy adults. General conclusions and limits of the study: Pairwise subsampling indicated that sequencing depth was expected to affect the degree of clonotype sharing among donors. Because the study included only a small number of donors, the genetic and exposure-history diversity represented was limited. Sharing across several donors was observed for approximately 5% of naive CD4, 3.5% of naive CD8, over 2% of memory CD4, and around 0.42% of memory CD8 clonotypes. Naive subsets generally had larger estimated clonotype richness than memory subsets did. Incomplete sequencing was indicated by rarefaction of sorted-subset datasets, despite the large sequencing depth. Clonotypes shared by all four sorted-subset donors showed higher generation probabilities than non-shared clonotypes. Sampling was limited to blood, and TCR repertoires in tissue likely differ from TCR repertoires in blood.

The donors were healthy, HIV-negative adults who had no recently reported acute infections or vaccinations. Every donor was a Caucasian adult residing in Nashville, Tennessee, USA. CD4+ T cells were enriched by magnetic negative selection, after which naive cells were positively selected on CD45RA and the negative fraction was taken as the memory subset. Blood was obtained by leukapheresis, after which PBMCs were separated by Ficoll-Histopaque density gradient centrifugation and cryopreserved in liquid nitrogen vapor phase. Purity and quantity of every magnetically sorted T cell population were checked by analytical flow cytometry. From each sorted fraction, genomic DNA was isolated and quantified by UV absorbance on a Nanodrop 2000c. CDR1 KGHSH and CDR2 LQKENI are derived from the germline V gene. Counted from cysteine to phenylalanine, this CDR3 has 16 amino acids. Just the 48-base CDR3 DNA is kept, in frame starting at base 1. Trimming costs V 5 bases and J 0 bases, and their ends lie 16 bases apart.

Using the deep immunoSEQ assay, multiplex PCR amplified TCR CDR3 regions from genomic DNA. Extracted genomic DNA from each cell subset was distributed evenly across all wells of several immunoSEQ 96-well plates, and each plate was treated as a replicate. For sorted subsets, each replicate PCR was loaded with approximately 0.2 ug genomic DNA, equivalent to some 31,000 T cell genomes. Purified libraries were quantified with a Qubit 3.0 fluorometer, sized on a Bioanalyzer 2100, and re-quantified with the KAPA Library Quantification kit. Every immunoSEQ 96-well plate was sequenced on a dedicated single-read 150-cycle Illumina NextSeq 550 flow cell. Per the source publication's procedure: The immunoSEQ output contained only junctional sequences without quality scores, so filtering could not match that applied to full-length reads. Sequences were annotated with PyIR, a Python wrapper for IgBLAST v1.9, using IMGT germline references to assign V/J genes and CDR3. Reads with weak V/J assignments (E-value above 1e-6), missing CDR3, stop codons, out-of-frame junctions, or ambiguous translated residues were removed. A V3J clonotype was defined by an identical inferred V gene, J gene, and CDR3 amino acid sequence. To compute the percentage overlap between repertoires, the number of shared unique clonotypes was divided by the size of the smaller repertoire. RTK rarefaction, the Chao1 estimator, and Recon v2.1 estimates of unobserved clonotypes were used to assess repertoire richness. OLGA was used to compute generation probabilities for all TCRbeta clonotypes that the gDNA method yielded from four donors. The immuneACCESS repertoire file appears here via TCRdb, limited to in-frame rearrangements. These files lack a portion of the clones; in checked studies, under half of the deficit traces to unresolved V genes, and the cause of the others is not known. For V, J and clone size, that table is used; D and trimming come from the DNA. The table for this sample lists about 1.5 million clones; 95% to 99% of them were counted only once. Roughly 0.4% of the sample is taken by the ten largest.

As concerns this clone: It lacks a known antigen. Base qualities are not recorded, but no much larger clone differs from it by a single base.

This receptor was taken from a man aged 25 to 40 in good health. Sequencing used naive CD4+ T cells sorted from blood. The cell subset or site label, as the study defines it: CD45RA+ positively selected. The sequence is built from TRBV18 and TRBJ1-1; the D region possibly corresponds to TRBD1 (6 bases align). CDR3 region: CASSGAGGHLNTEAFF. The DNA sequence follows: TGTGCCAGCTCAGGCGCGGGGGGACACCTGAACACTGAAGCTTTCTTT.